The entry below describes one T cell receptor beta chain. This CDR3 is 13 amino acids long. The germline V and J ends were trimmed by 3 bases and 6 bases, with 10 bases remaining between them. Germline V lookup: CDR1 SGHRS, CDR2 YFSETQ. The sample is drawn from a study of OX40 agonist ivuxolimab in advanced cancers. Profiled with immunoSEQ multiplex PCR; TCRdb holds only in-frame clones, not every one. The data hold about 56,000 clones, with 70% to 85% observed a single time. The chain uses TRBV5-1 and TRBJ2-1; possible D gene TRBD2, 6 bases. This TCR derives from an adult with an advanced solid tumor such as melanoma, head and neck, liver or kidney cancer. The material was CD4+ or CD8+ T cells sorted from blood, obtained in a trial of the OX40 agonist ivuxolimab. Here the CDR3 DNA reads TGCGCCAGCAGCTCTCGGGACTCCAATGAGCAGTTCTTC. It codes for CASSSRDSNEQFF. Based on the CDR3 plus reference TRBV5-1 and TRBJ2-1, the full variable domain is KAGVTQTPRYLIKTRGQQVTLSCSPISGHRSVSWYQQTPGQGLQFLFEYFSETQRNKGNFPGRFSGRQFSNSRSEMNVSTLELGDSALYLCASSSRDSNEQFFGPGTRLTVL.